A single sample gave rise to the 2 T cell receptor beta chains below, sequenced in a study of blood T cell repertoires in COVID-19. Data came from immunoSEQ multiplex PCR; TCRdb stores just in-frame clones and leaves some out. The data hold some 210,000 clones, with about 92% observed a single time. The sample comprised peripheral blood. These receptors all stem from a man aged 25-45 years with acute or convalescent COVID-19.

This chain links TRBV12-5 with TRBJ2-2; 8 bases align to TRBD1. CDR3 length equals 14 residues. From germline, CDR1 is LGHNT and CDR2 FRNRAP. V was clipped by 6 bases and J by 4 bases; unmatched bases: 4. CDR3 sequence (DNA): TGTGCTAGTGGACCCAGGGGGCCCACCGGGGAGCTGTTTTTT. This gives the protein CASGPRGPTGELFF.

The V call is TRBV27, the J call TRBJ2-1; 11 nucleotides agree with TRBD2. The germline V gene has CDR1 MNHEY and CDR2 SMNVEV (reference sequence). This CDR3 has 17 residues. V shed 5 bases and J 7 bases; nucleotides not matched to a gene: 13. The CDR3 loop reads CASSIIAGGPEVNEQFF. DNA of the CDR3: TGTGCCAGCAGTATTATAGCGGGAGGGCCAGAAGTTAATGAGCAGTTCTTC.